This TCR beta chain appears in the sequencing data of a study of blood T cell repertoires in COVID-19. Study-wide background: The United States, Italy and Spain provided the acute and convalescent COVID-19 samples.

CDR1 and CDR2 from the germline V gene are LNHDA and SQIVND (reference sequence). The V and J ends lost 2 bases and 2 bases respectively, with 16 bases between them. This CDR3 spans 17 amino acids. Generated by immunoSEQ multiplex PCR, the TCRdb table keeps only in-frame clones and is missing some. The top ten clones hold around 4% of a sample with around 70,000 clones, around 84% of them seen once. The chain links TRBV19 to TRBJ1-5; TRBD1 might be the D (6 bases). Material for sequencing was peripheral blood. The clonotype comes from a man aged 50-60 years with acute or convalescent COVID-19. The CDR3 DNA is TGTGCCAGTAGTATATCCCGGACAGCCAGGGGCAATCAGCCCCAGCATTTT. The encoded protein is CASSISRTARGNQPQHF.